Presented here are 24 T cell receptor beta chains from one specimen sequenced in a study of T cells in Graves' hyperthyroidism and ophthalmopathy. Authors of the study amplified TCR beta CDR3 regions from RNA transcripts. First-round RT-PCR with HTBI primers amplified the TCR CDR3 region. MiXCR, run by TCRdb on the multiplex PCR reads, gives a single entry per CDR3 protein. The sample includes about 700,000 distinct CDR3 sequences, 14% of them seen just once. Material: blood. These TCRs come from a woman younger than 35 with Graves' hyperthyroidism.

This clonotype was seen only a few times. The chain carries TRBV12-3 or TRBV12-4 and TRBJ1-2, with D uncertain. CDR3 length: 15 residues. The V end lost 1 base, the J end lost 2 bases, and 11 bases lay between the germline ends. DNA of the CDR3: TGTGCCAGCAGTTTAGGAGGCGCCACCAACTATGGCTACACCTTC. Protein: CASSLGGATNYGYTF.

The rearrangement links TRBV24-1 to TRBJ2-5, with 14 bases fitting TRBD2. Looked up from germline, CDR1 is KGHDR and CDR2 is SFDVKD. The CDR3 runs to 17 residues. After removal of 4 bases from V and 5 bases from J, the junction contained 8 bases not matched to a gene. CDR3 DNA sequence: TGTGCCACCAGTGACATGAGACTAGCGGGAGGGCCGGAGACCCAGTACTTC. It translates to CATSDMRLAGGPETQYF.

This clonotype was found many times. The gene calls are TRBV7-9 and TRBJ1-3, with a possible D match to TRBD1 (6 bases). Germline CDR1 and CDR2: SEHNR and FQNEAQ (reference sequence). This CDR3 is 19 amino acids long. The V gene lost 2 bases and the J gene lost 1 base, with 21 bases spanning the gap. This CDR3 reads CASSLWKGPNRESGNTIYF. The DNA for the CDR3 is TGTGCCAGCAGCTTATGGAAGGGACCTAACAGGGAATCTGGAAACACCATATATTTT.

This clonotype was seen repeatedly, ten times or more. The chain links TRBV7-6 to TRBJ2-3, with D tentatively TRBD1 (6 bases). Germline-derived CDR1 and CDR2 are SGHVS and FNYEAQ. The CDR3 covers 15 residues. Trimming took 4 bases from V and 2 from J, leaving 13 bases between them. This CDR3 is CASSSLDSYTDTQYF. In nucleotides, the CDR3 is TGTGCCAGCAGCTCCCTGGACAGTTACACAGATACGCAGTATTTT.

This clonotype was found many times. The genes are TRBV11-1 and TRBJ2-3; D gene uncertain. The germline V gene has CDR1 SGHAT and CDR2 FQDESV (reference sequence). Trimming cost V 4 bases and J 6 bases, with 14 bases left between them. This CDR3 region has 14 residues. CDR3: CASSWPLAPDTQYF. The CDR3 DNA sequence: TGTGCCAGCAGCTGGCCCCTCGCCCCGGATACGCAGTATTTT.

This clonotype showed up just a few times. The chain couples TRBV18 to TRBJ2-5; a possible D gene is TRBD2 (5 bases). The CDR3 extends over 14 amino acids. Germline V lookup: CDR1 KGHSH, CDR2 LQKENI. Trimming took 1 base from V and 4 from J, leaving 10 bases between them. For the CDR3, the DNA is TGTGCCAGCTCACCACTAGTCGAGGGAGAGACCCAGTACTTC. Its protein product is CASSPLVEGETQYF.

This clonotype has a count of ten or more. The chain is built from TRBV7-2 and TRBJ2-1, with D tentatively TRBD1 or TRBD2 (5 bases each). CDR3 size: 14 residues. Trimming cost V 5 bases and J 4 bases, with 12 bases left between them. CDR1 is SGHTA, CDR2 FQGNSA, per germline. The CDR3 sequence is CASSRTWGYNEQFF. The CDR3 DNA is TGTGCCAGCAGCCGTACTTGGGGGTACAATGAGCAGTTCTTC.

In this sample, this clonotype turned up many times. The gene calls are TRBV20-1 and TRBJ1-4; the D gene is possibly TRBD1 (6 bases). The germline V gene has CDR1 DFQATT and CDR2 SNEGSKA (reference sequence). CDR3 length equals 18 residues. V shed 5 bases and J shed 7 bases, with 29 bases lying between them. The CDR3 coding sequence is TGCAGTGCTTGGACAGATCGCCACCCATTAAAAGGGGGTGAAAAACTGTTTTTT. This sequence encodes CSAWTDRHPLKGGEKLFF.

The table lists this clonotype with many counts. The J gene is TRBJ1-1, the V gene TRBV2; tentative D call: TRBD1 (6 bases). Germline CDR1 and CDR2: SNHLY and FYNNEI. Trimming shortened V by 5 bases and J by 1 base, and 14 bases separated the two germline ends. The CDR3 consists of 15 residues. The CDR3 nucleotides are TGTGCCAGCAGTACAGGGTGGGTAGCGAACACTGAAGCTTTCTTT. Its translation is CASSTGWVANTEAFF.

The chain carries TRBV27 and TRBJ2-1; 7 bases are shared with TRBD1. The germline CDR1 and CDR2 sequences are MNHEY and SMNVEV (reference sequence). After removal of 5 bases from V and 0 bases from J, the junction contained 7 bases not matched to a gene. The CDR3 sequence is 16 residues long. The CDR3 is CASSGPQGVSYNEQFF. For the CDR3, the DNA is TGTGCCAGCAGTGGACCCCAGGGGGTCTCCTACAATGAGCAGTTCTTC.

In this sample, this clonotype turned up many times. The chain employs TRBV3-1 and TRBJ2-2; no clear D. V was clipped by 2 bases and J by 2 bases, with 9 bases between them. Germline CDR1 and CDR2: LGHDT and YNNKEL (reference sequence). The CDR3 has 15 amino acids. The CDR3 region has the DNA TGTGCCAGCAGCCAAAGATGGGGTAACACCGGGGAGCTGTTTTTT. Amino acid sequence: CASSQRWGNTGELFF.

In regard to this clonotype: A much larger clone lies one base from this, so it may be a read error. This rearrangement joins TRBV11-2 to TRBJ2-5; D is perhaps TRBD2 (7 bases). Germline V gene data show CDR1 as SGHAT and CDR2 as FQNNGV. V was cut by 3 bases and J by 7 bases, with 21 bases left in between. The CDR3 runs 16 residues. The DNA of the CDR3 is TGTGCCAGCAGCTTGACTGGGGGGGCTGCGTTGGGGACCCAGTACTTC. Its translation is CASSLTGGAALGTQYF. Filled out from reference TRBV11-2 and TRBJ2-5, the complete variable domain reads EAGVAQSPRYKIIEKRQSVAFWCNPISGHATLYWYQQILGQGPKLLIQFQNNGVVDDSQLPKDRFSAERLKGVDSTLKIQPAKLEDSAVYLCASSLTGGAALGTQYFGPGTRLLVL.

The table lists this clonotype with a few counts. This chain uses TRBV5-1 with TRBJ1-1, with a weak D call TRBD1 (5 bases). CDR1 and CDR2 (germline): SGHRS, YFSETQ. V lost 4 bases to trimming and J lost 1 base, with 11 bases between them. The CDR3 is 14 amino acids. CDR3 sequence: CASSGRDRNTEAFF. The CDR3 DNA is TGCGCCAGCAGCGGCCGGGACCGGAACACTGAAGCTTTCTTT.

In this sample, this clonotype turned up a few times. J is TRBJ2-7 and V is TRBV4-3, with 7 bases aligning to TRBD1. The V gene's germline CDR1 is LGHNA and CDR2 YSLEER. V gave up 0 bases and J gave up 2 bases; unmatched junction bases: 7. This CDR3 region has 16 residues. The CDR3 is CASSQELPGGTYEQYF. The CDR3 DNA follows: TGCGCCAGCAGCCAAGAGCTCCCAGGGGGAACCTACGAGCAGTACTTC.

The chain uses TRBV12-3 or TRBV12-4 and TRBJ2-4; TRBD1 might be the D (5 bases). The CDR3 consists of 15 residues. Between the trimmed V and J ends, which lost 6 bases and 2 bases, there was a span of 14 bases. CDR3 bases: TGTGCCAGCAGCGCAAGCAGGGTGTCCAAAAACATTCAGTACTTC. Translated, it gives CASSASRVSKNIQYF.

This clonotype was counted ten times or more. The chain employs TRBV11-2 and TRBJ2-5, with 10 bases aligning to TRBD2. Germline CDR1 SGHAT, CDR2 FQNNGV. The CDR3 has 16 residues. Trimming took 5 bases from V and 9 from J; bases not matched to a gene: 15. The CDR3 nucleotides are TGTGCCAGCAGCACGCGTCTAGCGGGAGAGCTTGGGGCCCAGTACTTC. It codes for CASSTRLAGELGAQYF.

At least ten counts were recorded for this clonotype. This chain joins TRBV20-1 and TRBJ2-7; TRBD2 is a possible D gene (6 bases). This CDR3 is built from 15 residues. The germline V and J ends were trimmed by 0 bases and 1 base, with 13 bases remaining between them. Germline-derived CDR1 and CDR2 are DFQATT and SNEGSKA (reference sequence). The CDR3 sequence: CSARDDGRWSYEQYF. CDR3 in DNA: TGCAGTGCTAGAGACGACGGGAGATGGTCCTACGAGCAGTACTTC.

This clonotype was seen many times. The rearrangement uses TRBV13 and TRBJ2-5; no clear D gene. CDR1 is PRHDT, CDR2 FYEKMQ, per germline (reference sequence). Trimming removed 2 bases from V and 5 bases from J, with 12 bases in between. The CDR3 extends over 14 amino acids. The chain's CDR3 is CASSLLGFGETQYF. The CDR3, as DNA: TGTGCCAGCAGCTTACTAGGGTTTGGGGAGACCCAGTACTTC.

This clonotype was observed at least ten times. This rearrangement joins TRBV5-1 to TRBJ2-1; D gene uncertain. V lost 1 base and J lost 10, with 6 bases in between. CDR1 and CDR2 from the germline V gene are SGHRS and YFSETQ. The CDR3 extends over 11 amino acids. The CDR3 nucleotides are TGCGCCAGCAGCTTGCTGACAGAGCAGTTCTTC. Amino acid sequence: CASSLLTEQFF.

This clonotype was recorded many times. The J gene is TRBJ1-2, the V gene TRBV2; 7 bases are a match to TRBD1. V lost 8 bases to trimming and J lost 8 bases; unmatched junction nucleotides: 11. Germline CDR1 is SNHLY and CDR2 is FYNNEI. The CDR3 loop spans 13 amino acids. The CDR3 protein is CASGDRLRWGYTF. DNA for the CDR3: TGTGCCAGCGGGGACAGACTTCGTTGGGGCTACACCTTC.

The chain couples TRBV7-9 to TRBJ2-7, with no clear D. The CDR3 has 12 residues. Trimming took 4 bases from V and 7 from J, leaving 11 bases between them. Looked up from germline, CDR1 is SEHNR and CDR2 is FQNEAQ (reference sequence). CDR3 loop: CASSSPGEEQYF. The CDR3 nucleotides read TGTGCCAGCAGCTCGCCAGGTGAGGAGCAGTACTTC.

The table lists this clonotype with a few counts. The chain carries TRBV5-6 and TRBJ1-5; D perhaps matches TRBD1 (6 bases). V was shortened by 2 bases and J by 7 bases, with 16 bases between the two germline ends. The CDR3 runs 15 residues. Germline V gene data show CDR1 as SGHDT and CDR2 as YYEEEE. CDR3 coding DNA: TGTGCCAGCAGCTTAGGAACAGGGCGGGGGCAGCCCCAGCATTTT. This encodes CASSLGTGRGQPQHF.

The chain couples TRBV9 to TRBJ2-1; no firm D call. Germline V CDR1 and CDR2: SGDLS, YYNGEE. Trimming stripped 0 bases from V and 9 bases from J, with 7 bases between. The CDR3 sequence is 12 residues long. The CDR3 nucleotides are TGTGCCAGCAGCGTAGGATCGGGTGAGCAGTTCTTC. It is translated as CASSVGSGEQFF.

In its sample, this clonotype was seen many times. This chain connects TRBV6-6 to TRBJ2-3; 8 nucleotides align to TRBD2. This CDR3 is built from 16 residues. Germline CDR1 is MNHNY and CDR2 is SVGAGI (reference sequence). The junction had 9 bases not matched to a gene; V was cut back by 2 bases and J by 5 bases. The CDR3 is CASSYGVAGLIDTQYF. DNA for the CDR3: TGTGCCAGCAGTTACGGAGTAGCGGGACTTATAGATACGCAGTATTTT.